These 2 T cell receptor beta chains were sequenced from one sample in a study of blood T cell repertoires in COVID-19. The data were produced by immunoSEQ multiplex PCR, yet TCRdb's version contains in-frame clones alone and is incomplete. The table shows roughly 280,000 clones, with around 86% occurring only once. The sequenced sample consisted of peripheral blood. These TCRs come from a middle-aged man with acute or convalescent COVID-19.

V is TRBV6-1 and J is TRBJ1-1; no definite D call. CDR3 size: 14 residues. V was pared by 1 base and J by 1 base, with 7 bases between. The V gene's germline CDR1 is MNHNS and CDR2 SASEGT. In DNA, the CDR3 is TGTGCCAGCAGTGAAGGACTCGAGAACACTGAAGCTTTCTTT. As protein: CASSEGLENTEAFF.

The chain uses TRBV29-1 and TRBJ2-4; D is possibly TRBD1 (7 bases). Trimming took 6 bases from V and 1 from J, leaving 13 bases between them. The CDR3 runs 14 residues. From germline, CDR1 is SQVTM and CDR2 ANQGSEA. The CDR3 sequence: CSVQGRMAKNIQYF. The CDR3 nucleotides are TGCAGCGTACAGGGGAGGATGGCCAAAAACATTCAGTACTTC.